This is a list of T cell receptor beta chains from one sample in a study of blood T cell repertoires in COVID-19. Repertoires were generated with immunoSEQ multiplex PCR, while TCRdb's copy carries only in-frame clones and drops some. The top ten hold about 0.76% of the sample, which has about 200,000 clones, about 93% seen once. The sequenced sample consisted of peripheral blood. These receptors were collected from a man aged 25-40 years with COVID-19, enrolled during active disease. CDR3s include the opening cysteine and the closing phenylalanine or tryptophan. The D gene is left open where the match is weak. The listing skips clone size in some rows; elsewhere it reads once, few, many or a size class.

. | TRBJ2-3 | TRBV12-3/TRBV12-4 | . | CASSWGDADTQYF | TGTGCCAGCAGTTGGGGGGACGCAGATACGCAGTATTTT
TRBD1 | TRBJ1-2 | TRBV5-1 | . | CASSLSKGQGANYGYTF | TGCGCCAGCAGTTTAAGTAAAGGACAGGGAGCTAACTATGGCTACACCTTC
. | TRBJ2-2 | TRBV4-1 | . | CASSQFPKGSTGELFF | TGCGCCAGCAGCCAATTCCCCAAAGGGAGCACCGGGGAGCTGTTTTTT
TRBD1 | TRBJ1-2 | TRBV19 | . | CASSIGARGNYGYTF | TGTGCCAGTAGTATAGGAGCCAGGGGGAACTATGGCTACACCTTC
TRBD1 | TRBJ1-2 | TRBV27 | . | CASSTQGDGYTF | TGTGCCAGCAGTACCCAGGGGGATGGCTACACCTTC
TRBD1 | TRBJ1-2 | TRBV14 | . | CASSQETGGSYVNYGYTF | TGTGCCAGCAGCCAAGAGACAGGGGGATCCTATGTTAACTATGGCTACACCTTC
. | TRBJ2-7 | TRBV25-1 | . | CASSALTSSYEQYF | TGTGCCAGCAGTGCGTTGACGTCTAGCTACGAGCAGTACTTC
. | TRBJ2-7 | TRBV6-1 | . | CASSEVGVYEQYF | TGTGCCAGCAGTGAAGTAGGGGTATACGAGCAGTACTTC
. | TRBJ2-6 | TRBV5-6 | . | CASSLPGSLSGANVLTF | TGTGCCAGCAGCTTGCCCGGGTCCTTATCTGGGGCCAACGTCCTGACTTTC
. | TRBJ2-2 | TRBV3-1/TRBV3-2 | . | CASRALNTGELFF | TGTGCCAGCAGGGCCCTGAACACCGGGGAGCTGTTTTTT
TRBD2 | TRBJ2-5 | TRBV29-1 | . | CSVARLAERQETQYF | TGCAGCGTTGCTCGACTAGCGGAAAGACAAGAGACCCAGTACTTC
. | TRBJ2-7 | TRBV5-5 | many | CASSFMPSSYEQYF | TGTGCCAGCAGCTTTATGCCGAGCTCCTACGAGCAGTACTTC
. | TRBJ1-2 | TRBV7-2 | . | CASSPGTGHRTHYGYTF | TGTGCCAGCAGTCCCGGGACGGGACATCGGACCCATTATGGCTACACCTTC
. | TRBJ1-6 | TRBV6-1 | . | CASSDLGGSNSPLHF | TGTGCCAGCAGTGATCTCGGAGGGAGTAATTCACCCCTCCACTTT
TRBD2 | TRBJ2-3 | TRBV19 | once | CASSFQRGNPDTQYF | TGTGCCAGTAGTTTCCAGCGGGGAAACCCAGATACGCAGTATTTT
TRBD1 | TRBJ2-7 | TRBV5-1 | . | CASSFGQGYNEQYF | TGCGCCAGCAGCTTTGGACAGGGATACAACGAGCAGTACTTC
TRBD1 | TRBJ1-6 | TRBV12-3/TRBV12-4 | . | CASSTGVNSPLHF | TGTGCCAGCAGTACAGGGGTTAATTCACCCCTCCACTTT
TRBD1 | TRBJ1-4 | TRBV27 | . | CASSFQGAPEKLFF | TGTGCCAGCAGTTTCCAGGGGGCACCAGAAAAACTGTTTTTT
. | TRBJ2-1 | TRBV25-1 | . | CASSDIQSSYNEQFF | TGTGCCAGCAGTGATATACAGAGCTCCTACAATGAGCAGTTCTTC
. | TRBJ2-5 | TRBV7-9 | . | CASSWGSRGETQYF | TGTGCCAGCAGCTGGGGGTCCCGGGGGGAGACCCAGTACTTC
TRBD1 | TRBJ1-2 | TRBV6-5 | . | CASSRTGVINYGYTF | TGTGCCAGCAGCAGGACAGGAGTGATTAACTATGGCTACACCTTC
. | TRBJ2-6 | TRBV7-6 | . | CASSLGERTPEPSGANVLTF | TGTGCCAGCAGCTTAGGAGAACGGACTCCCGAGCCCTCTGGGGCCAACGTCCTGACTTTC
. | TRBJ1-2 | TRBV29-1 | . | CSVEAVGRGYGYTF | TGCAGCGTTGAGGCGGTAGGGAGGGGCTATGGCTACACCTTC
TRBD1 | TRBJ1-3 | TRBV7-6 | . | CASSDRQGRMAGNTIYF | TGTGCCAGCAGCGATCGACAGGGCAGGATGGCTGGAAACACCATATATTTT
. | TRBJ2-2 | TRBV19 | few | CASSIVAGELFF | TGTGCCAGTAGTATCGTAGCCGGGGAGCTGTTTTTT
TRBD1 | TRBJ2-3 | TRBV2 | . | CASRLDRSPTDTQYF | TGTGCCAGCAGGTTGGACAGGTCCCCAACAGATACGCAGTATTTT
. | TRBJ1-3 | TRBV6-5 | . | CASSYSSYGNTIYF | TGTGCCAGCAGTTACTCGAGTTATGGAAACACCATATATTTT
TRBD1 | TRBJ2-3 | TRBV13 | . | CASSLGTGASTDTQYF | TGTGCCAGCAGCTTAGGGACAGGGGCAAGCACAGATACGCAGTATTTT
. | TRBJ1-6 | TRBV4-1 | . | CASSQETGGISPLHF | TGCGCCAGCAGCCAAGAAACCGGAGGAATTTCACCCCTCCACTTT
. | TRBJ1-1 | TRBV10-1 | . | CASSESGGATEAFF | TGCGCCAGCAGTGAGTCAGGGGGGGCCACTGAAGCTTTCTTT
. | TRBJ1-6 | TRBV27 | . | CASSFSAGEYNSPLHF | TGTGCCAGCAGTTTTTCGGCAGGTGAATATAATTCACCCCTCCACTTT
TRBD1 | TRBJ2-1 | TRBV11-3 | . | CASSYTRDRVNEQFF | TGTGCCAGCAGCTATACCCGGGACAGGGTCAATGAGCAGTTCTTC
. | TRBJ2-7 | TRBV5-1 | once | CASKGGNYEQYF | TGCGCCAGCAAAGGGGGTAACTACGAGCAGTACTTC
. | TRBJ2-2 | TRBV2 | . | CASRADRNTGELFF | TGTGCCAGCAGGGCGGACAGAAACACCGGGGAGCTGTTTTTT
. | TRBJ2-1 | TRBV24-1 | . | CATSDPGRNEQFF | TGTGCCACCAGTGATCCAGGGCGCAATGAGCAGTTCTTC
TRBD2 | TRBJ2-3 | TRBV6-2/TRBV6-3 | . | CASSRTSGGVRNTQYF | TGTGCCAGCAGTCGGACTAGCGGGGGCGTCCGGAATACGCAGTATTTT
. | TRBJ1-2 | TRBV6-6 | . | CASWSEGTYGYTF | TGTGCCAGCTGGTCGGAGGGGACTTATGGCTACACCTTC
. | TRBJ2-7 | TRBV29-1 | . | CSVVGDNSYEQYF | TGCAGCGTTGTGGGGGACAACTCCTACGAGCAGTACTTC
TRBD1 | TRBJ2-1 | TRBV7-3 | . | CASSTGTGGKNEQFF | TGTGCCAGCAGCACCGGGACAGGGGGTAAGAATGAGCAGTTCTTC
. | TRBJ2-2 | TRBV6-1 | . | CASSVVGVGRTGELFF | TGTGCCAGCAGTGTCGTAGGAGTGGGGCGGACCGGGGAGCTGTTTTTT
TRBD1 | TRBJ1-1 | TRBV10-3 | once | CAISTGVGTEAFF | TGTGCCATCAGTACAGGGGTAGGGACTGAAGCTTTCTTT
. | TRBJ1-2 | TRBV9 | . | CASSVVGAPLTF | TGTGCCAGCAGCGTAGTAGGGGCCCCCCTCACCTTC
TRBD2 | TRBJ2-2 | TRBV6-2/TRBV6-3 | . | CASSYPGTSGGAGFAGELFF | TGTGCCAGCAGTTACCCAGGGACTAGCGGGGGGGCCGGCTTCGCCGGGGAGCTGTTTTTT
. | TRBJ2-5 | TRBV5-6 | . | CASSLARGAEETQYF | TGTGCCAGCAGCTTGGCCCGGGGGGCCGAGGAGACCCAGTACTTC
. | TRBJ2-2 | TRBV2 | . | CASRAGSNTGELFF | TGTGCCAGCAGGGCGGGTTCGAACACCGGGGAGCTGTTTTTT
. | TRBJ1-1 | TRBV12-3/TRBV12-4 | . | CASREDGSEAFF | TGTGCCAGCAGGGAGGACGGCTCTGAAGCTTTCTTT
TRBD1 | TRBJ1-2 | TRBV2 | . | CASSGRGRAVYGYTF | TGTGCCAGCAGTGGCAGGGGGCGCGCAGTCTATGGCTACACCTTC
. | TRBJ1-1 | TRBV30 | . | CAWRGPTEAFF | TGTGCCTGGAGGGGGCCAACTGAAGCTTTCTTT
. | TRBJ2-1 | TRBV4-2 | few | CASSQDRDNEQFF | TGTGCCAGCAGCCAAGACAGGGACAATGAGCAGTTCTTC
TRBD1 | TRBJ1-1 | TRBV18 | . | CASSGRQGASEAFF | TGTGCCAGCTCGGGGAGACAGGGGGCTTCTGAAGCTTTCTTT
. | TRBJ1-5 | TRBV4-1 | . | CASSHGLAREAQPQHF | TGCGCCAGCAGCCATGGGCTTGCGAGGGAAGCTCAGCCCCAGCATTTT
TRBD2 | TRBJ2-7 | TRBV3-1/TRBV3-2 | . | CASSHKGLALPYEQYF | TGTGCCAGCAGCCATAAGGGACTAGCTTTACCCTACGAGCAGTACTTC
TRBD1 | TRBJ1-5 | TRBV2 | . | CASTLGQGSQHF | TGTGCCAGCACCTTAGGACAGGGGTCCCAGCATTTT
TRBD1 | TRBJ1-4 | TRBV6-5 | once | CASSLYTGDEKLFF | TGTGCCAGCAGTCTCTATACAGGGGATGAAAAACTGTTTTTT
. | TRBJ1-1 | TRBV6-5 | . | CASRYTGNTEAFF | TGTGCCAGCAGGTATACAGGGAACACTGAAGCTTTCTTT
TRBD1 | TRBJ2-5 | TRBV29-1 | . | CSAQGNGETQYF | TGCAGCGCACAGGGGAACGGGGAGACCCAGTACTTC
TRBD1 | TRBJ1-1 | TRBV18 | . | CASSPFRTGGLKVIVAFF | TGTGCCAGCTCACCATTTCGAACAGGGGGCCTAAAGGTCATTGTAGCTTTCTTT
TRBD2 | TRBJ2-5 | TRBV19 | . | CASSELAGEETQYF | TGTGCCAGTAGTGAACTAGCGGGGGAGGAGACCCAGTACTTC
. | TRBJ1-2 | TRBV3-1/TRBV3-2 | few | CASSQPGPYTF | TGTGCCAGCAGCCAACCAGGGCCCTACACCTTC
TRBD2 | TRBJ2-3 | TRBV9 | . | CASARTSGAGVNTQYF | TGTGCCAGCGCTAGGACTAGCGGGGCCGGAGTAAATACGCAGTATTTT